Following are 28 T cell receptor beta chains from one sample sequenced in a study of control samples from healthy donors and cancer patients. TCRdb keeps only in-frame clones here, not all; method: immunoSEQ multiplex PCR. The sample lists some 150,000 clones; about 90% were seen once. The sequenced sample consisted of blood. These receptors were taken from a man aged 25-45 years in good health.

This clone was seen more than once but under ten times. This sequence joins TRBV7-8 and TRBJ1-5, with a possible D match to TRBD1 (5 bases). CDR1 is SGHVS and CDR2 is FQNEAQ in the germline V gene. Trimming took 0 bases from V and 3 from J, leaving 15 bases between them. The CDR3 totals 17 residues. The CDR3, as DNA: TGTGCCAGCAGCTTAGCTCGTGGGGGGGGGAACAATCAGCCCCAGCATTTT. Protein: CASSLARGGGNNQPQHF.

Of note for this clone: Other DNA sequences of this sample code for an identical CDR3. V is TRBV7-9 and J is TRBJ1-1, with D perhaps TRBD1 (5 bases). The V gene lost 0 bases and the J gene lost 2 bases, with 10 bases spanning the gap. Germline-derived CDR1 and CDR2 are SEHNR and FQNEAQ (reference sequence). The CDR3 has 15 amino acids. The CDR3 spells CASSLAGGVNTEAFF. As DNA, the CDR3 is TGTGCCAGCAGCTTAGCCGGGGGGGTCAACACTGAAGCTTTCTTT.

The V call is TRBV5-1, the J call TRBJ1-4; perhaps TRBD1 as D (6 bases). This CDR3 has 15 amino acids. The V and J ends lost 4 bases and 1 base respectively, with 11 bases between them. The germline gives CDR1 SGHRS, CDR2 YFSETQ. The CDR3: CASSREGGTNEKLFF. CDR3 sequence (DNA): TGCGCCAGCAGCAGAGAGGGGGGAACTAATGAAAAACTGTTTTTT.

J is TRBJ2-4 and V is TRBV5-4, with D possibly being TRBD1 or TRBD2 (5 bases each). Germline V gene data show CDR1 as SGHNT and CDR2 as YYREEE (reference sequence). Trimming shortened V by 2 bases and J by 6 bases, and 12 bases separated the two germline ends. The CDR3 runs to 14 residues. The DNA of the CDR3 is TGTGCCAGCAGCTTAAGAGGGGCGGGAAACATTCAGTACTTC. Protein sequence: CASSLRGAGNIQYF.

The chain links TRBV10-3 to TRBJ1-1, with D unresolved. The CDR3 has 15 amino acids. The germline gives CDR1 ENHRY, CDR2 SYGVKD. Trimming removed 0 bases at V and 0 bases at J, with 8 bases between. The CDR3 DNA follows: TGTGCCATCAGTGAGTCGATACAGATGAACACTGAAGCTTTCTTT. This encodes CAISESIQMNTEAFF.

The V and J genes are TRBV28 and TRBJ1-1; D uncertain. The ends were cut back, 5 bases at V and 3 bases at J, with 10 bases in the middle. In germline, CDR1 is MDHEN, CDR2 SYDVKM. The CDR3 runs to 13 residues. The CDR3 is CASSTPGDTEAFF. DNA of the CDR3: TGTGCCAGCAGTACCCCCGGCGACACTGAAGCTTTCTTT.

The rearrangement uses TRBV28 and TRBJ1-5; TRBD1 matches 10 bases. The CDR3 is 15 residues long. J was trimmed by 1 base and V by 5 bases; bases with no gene match: 2. Germline V gene data show CDR1 as MDHEN and CDR2 as SYDVKM. CDR3 nucleotide sequence: TGTGCCAGCAGTAGGGGACAGGGGAGCAATCAGCCCCAGCATTTT. It translates to CASSRGQGSNQPQHF. Using reference TRBV28 and TRBJ1-5 for the parts outside the CDR3, the full variable domain is DVKVTQSSRYLVKRTGEKVFLECVQDMDHENMFWYRQDPGLGLRLIYFSYDVKMKEKGDIPEGYSVSREKKERFSLILESASTNQTSMYLCASSRGQGSNQPQHFGDGTRLSIL.

This clone was observed a single time. V gene TRBV24-1 combines with J gene TRBJ1-1; 7 bases align to TRBD1. The germline V gene encodes CDR1 KGHDR and CDR2 SFDVKD. The CDR3 totals 13 residues. Losses at the gene ends were 3 bases for V and 10 bases for J; bases not matched to a gene: 7. CDR3 bases: TGTGCCACCAGTGATCCCGGGACAGAAGGAGCTTTCTTT. It translates to CATSDPGTEGAFF.

This chain connects TRBV23-1 to TRBJ1-1; TRBD1 might be the D (6 bases). TRBV23-1 falls under the ORF class, with uncertain function. This CDR3 comprises 16 residues. V was clipped by 0 bases and J by 3 bases, with 14 bases between them. The CDR3 DNA sequence: TGCGCCAGCAGTCAATCGGAGAGGGGGAGGGACACTGAAGCTTTCTTT. It translates to CASSQSERGRDTEAFF.

This chain joins TRBV6-6 and TRBJ1-1; unclear D gene. The CDR3 is 11 residues long. Trimming pared 8 bases from V and 4 bases from J, leaving 8 bases between. Germline values: CDR1 MNHNY, CDR2 SVGAGI (reference sequence). The CDR3 region is CASLLSTEAFF. DNA of the CDR3: TGTGCCAGCCTGTTAAGCACTGAAGCTTTCTTT.

This chain connects TRBV5-1 to TRBJ1-2; perhaps TRBD1 as D (5 bases). The germline CDR1 and CDR2 sequences are SGHRS and YFSETQ. V gave up 4 bases and J gave up 1 base, with 14 bases separating them. The CDR3 is 15 residues long. The CDR3 bases are TGCGCCAGCAGCCCCCATGGGGGGGGTAACTATGGCTACACCTTC. Protein product: CASSPHGGGNYGYTF. The full variable domain, completed using reference TRBV5-1 and TRBJ1-2, is KAGVTQTPRYLIKTRGQQVTLSCSPISGHRSVSWYQQTPGQGLQFLFEYFSETQRNKGNFPGRFSGRQFSNSRSEMNVSTLELGDSALYLCASSPHGGGNYGYTFGSGTRLTVV.

The chain has TRBV29-1 and TRBJ1-2, with 7 positions matching TRBD1. Germline V gene sequence: CDR1 SQVTM, CDR2 ANQGSEA. CDR3 size: 15 residues. The trim removed 6 bases at V and 2 bases at J, leaving 12 bases unmatched. The CDR3 region has the DNA TGCAGCGTGCATAACGGGGACAGCGGAAACTATGGCTACACCTTC. Amino acids: CSVHNGDSGNYGYTF.

The gene calls are TRBV27 and TRBJ2-1; TRBD2 might be the D (6 bases). Germline CDR1 and CDR2: MNHEY and SMNVEV (reference sequence). The CDR3 runs 13 residues. V was clipped by 4 bases and J by 7 bases, with 11 bases between them. The CDR3 protein is CASSYAGMNEQFF. The CDR3 bases are TGTGCCAGCAGTTATGCGGGGATGAATGAGCAGTTCTTC.

The rearrangement links TRBV5-4 to TRBJ2-1; 8 nucleotides align to TRBD2. Looked up from germline, CDR1 is SGHNT and CDR2 is YYREEE (reference sequence). The CDR3 consists of 14 residues. The V and J ends lost 0 bases and 7 bases, in that order; junction bases with no gene match: 3. Here the CDR3 reads CASSLETSVNEQFF. In DNA, the CDR3 is TGTGCCAGCAGCTTGGAGACTAGCGTGAATGAGCAGTTCTTC.

The chain carries TRBV3-1 (or the pseudogene TRBV3-2) and TRBJ2-7; 8 bases map to TRBD1. V was clipped by 4 bases and J by 3 bases; unmatched bases: 2. Germline CDR1 LGHDT, CDR2 YNNKEL (reference sequence). The CDR3 runs 13 residues. In nucleotides, the CDR3 is TGTGCCAGCAGCCCGGACAGGGTCTACGAGCAGTACTTC. As protein: CASSPDRVYEQYF.

This rearrangement joins TRBV6-2 or TRBV6-3 to TRBJ1-5, with TRBD1 as a possible D gene (6 bases). Germline V gene sequence: CDR1 MNHEY, CDR2 SVGEGT. V gave up 5 bases and J gave up 3 bases, with 17 bases separating them. The CDR3 is made up of 16 amino acids. DNA for the CDR3: TGTGCCAGCAGTCGAAGGGGGGGGGCGGACAATCAGCCCCAGCATTTT. It is translated as CASSRRGGADNQPQHF.

The chain employs TRBV14 and TRBJ2-7, with D tentatively TRBD2 (5 bases). The CDR3 loop spans 15 amino acids. V was cut by 5 bases and J by 2 bases, with 16 bases left in between. Germline V CDR1 and CDR2: SGHDN, FVKESK. The CDR3 loop reads CASSNEGEGAYEQYF. As DNA, the CDR3 is TGTGCCAGCAGCAACGAGGGCGAGGGAGCCTACGAGCAGTACTTC.

The chain recombines TRBV6-1 with TRBJ1-5, with D possibly being TRBD1 (5 bases). The germline V gene has CDR1 MNHNS and CDR2 SASEGT. V lost 3 bases and J lost 3, with 12 bases in between. The CDR3 totals 15 residues. CDR3 region: CASSDVVGDNQPQHF. The CDR3 region has the DNA TGTGCCAGCAGTGATGTGGTGGGGGACAATCAGCCCCAGCATTTT.

The genes are TRBV28 and TRBJ1-1; 7 positions match TRBD1. The length of the CDR3 is 14 residues. The junction had 8 bases not matched to a gene; V was cut back by 7 bases and J by 3 bases. Germline V gene lookup returns CDR1 MDHEN and CDR2 SYDVKM. CDR3 sequence: CASNRPGGDTEAFF. Here the CDR3 DNA reads TGTGCCAGCAATCGACCAGGGGGGGACACTGAAGCTTTCTTT.

V gene TRBV14 combines with J gene TRBJ1-6, with TRBD1 identical over 8 bases. CDR3 length: 16 residues. The V segment lost 4 bases and the J segment 7 bases; nucleotides outside the gene matches: 9. From germline, CDR1 is SGHDN and CDR2 FVKESK. CDR3 coding DNA: TGTGCCAGCAGCCCAGCCCGGGGACAGGTGAATTCACCCCTCCACTTT. It encodes CASSPARGQVNSPLHF. The variable domain in full, completed from reference TRBV14 and TRBJ1-6, reads EAGVTQFPSHSVIEKGQTVTLRCDPISGHDNLYWYRRVMGKEIKFLLHFVKESKQDESGMPNNRFLAERTGGTYSTLKVQPAELEDSGVYFCASSPARGQVNSPLHFGNGTRLTVT.

The chain combines TRBV6-1 with TRBJ2-1; D is possibly TRBD1 or TRBD2 (5 bases each). The V end lost 4 bases, the J end lost 3 bases, and 16 bases lay between the germline ends. Germline V gives CDR1 MNHNS, CDR2 SASEGT. This CDR3 comprises 16 residues. The DNA of the CDR3 is TGTGCCAGCAGTGTATCATCAGGGAGCTACTACAATGAGCAGTTCTTC. It translates to CASSVSSGSYYNEQFF.

The gene calls are TRBV24-1 and TRBJ2-1; no clear D gene. V lost 9 bases to trimming and J lost 0 bases, with 14 bases between them. Germline V CDR1 and CDR2: KGHDR, SFDVKD. This CDR3 is built from 15 residues. The CDR3: CATADVPSSYNEQFF. The DNA for the CDR3 is TGTGCCACCGCGGACGTACCGAGCTCCTACAATGAGCAGTTCTTC.

The V call is TRBV2, the J call TRBJ1-2; D unresolved. With 7 bases removed from V and 4 bases from J, the gap between germline ends came to 13 bases. Germline V gene data show CDR1 as SNHLY and CDR2 as FYNNEI. This CDR3 is built from 13 residues. Here the CDR3 reads CASIGGSTYGYTF. In nucleotides, the CDR3 is TGTGCCAGCATAGGTGGCAGTACCTATGGCTACACCTTC.

This sequence joins TRBV10-1 and TRBJ2-7; 9 bases line up with TRBD1. This CDR3 comprises 14 residues. CDR1 and CDR2 from the germline V gene are WNHNN and SYGVQD (reference sequence). The V segment lost 8 bases and the J segment 5 bases; nucleotides outside the gene matches: 10. The CDR3 region is CASALAGTGNEQYF. The CDR3 DNA sequence: TGCGCCAGCGCTCTGGCCGGGACAGGGAACGAGCAGTACTTC.

V gene TRBV6-4 combines with J gene TRBJ2-2, with 10 bases lining up with TRBD2. The CDR3 is made up of 15 amino acids. In germline, CDR1 is MRHNA, CDR2 SNTAGT. Unmatched junction bases numbered 4, after V lost 3 bases and J lost 6 bases. In DNA, the CDR3 is TGTGCCAGCAGTGAAGCGGGGGGGCTTGCCGGGGAGCTGTTTTTT. Its translation is CASSEAGGLAGELFF.

V and J are TRBV7-8 and TRBJ1-2; TRBD1 matches 10 bases. Trimming took 5 bases from V and 1 from J; bases not matched to a gene: 16. The germline V gene encodes CDR1 SGHVS and CDR2 FQNEAQ. The CDR3 has 19 residues. The CDR3 protein is CASSLLLLDRGRGNYGYTF. CDR3 bases: TGTGCCAGCAGCCTGTTGTTACTTGACAGGGGGCGGGGTAACTATGGCTACACCTTC. Combining the CDR3 with reference TRBV7-8 and TRBJ1-2 gives the whole variable domain GAGVSQSPRYKVAKRGQDVALRCDPISGHVSLFWYQQALGQGPEFLTYFQNEAQLDKSGLPSDRFFAERPEGSVSTLKIQRTQQEDSAVYLCASSLLLLDRGRGNYGYTFGSGTRLTVV.

This clone has only a few counts. The chain employs TRBV19 and TRBJ1-1; D call uncertain. From germline, CDR1 is LNHDA and CDR2 SQIVND (reference sequence). Deletions cut 8 bases from V and 7 bases from J, with 17 bases between. This CDR3 has 13 residues. The CDR3 here is CASHSNFRFEAFF. The CDR3 DNA is TGTGCCAGTCATTCTAACTTTCGATTTGAAGCTTTCTTT. The variable domain in full, with the rest retrieved from reference TRBV19 and TRBJ1-1, is DGGITQSPKYLFRKEGQNVTLSCEQNLNHDAMYWYRQDPGQGLRLIYYSQIVNDFQKGDIAEGYSVSREKKESFPLTVTSAQKNPTAFYLCASHSNFRFEAFFGQGTRLTVV.

The J gene is TRBJ2-3, the V gene TRBV19; weak D call: TRBD2 (6 bases). The CDR3 has 14 residues. Per germline, CDR1 LNHDA and CDR2 SQIVND (reference sequence). V lost 5 bases to trimming and J lost 6 bases, with 15 bases between them. CDR3 nucleotides: TGTGCCAGTAGTGCGGTCCAAGGAGGGGATACGCAGTATTTT. This codes for CASSAVQGGDTQYF.